This T cell receptor beta chain was identified in a study of blood T cell repertoires in COVID-19. As originally analysed: From reference gene primer amplification, estimates of nucleated cell counts were derived. The method was immunoSEQ multiplex PCR; TCRdb's version includes in-frame clones alone and lacks a portion of them. For V, J and clone size, that table is used; D and trimming come from the DNA. The table has 150,000 to 200,000 clones, around 81% seen once. Participant age was about 18 to 89 years, and participants resided in fewer than 25 US areas. This receptor was identified in a man aged 40-55 years who had recovered from COVID-19. The sequenced material came from PBMCs or T cells enriched from blood (not recorded which).

Written as DNA, the CDR3 is TGTGCCAGTAGTATCGGGAGCTGGTTGGAGACCCAGTACTTC. Protein: CASSIGSWLETQYF. The chain recombines TRBV19 with TRBJ2-5; D possibly corresponds to TRBD2 (6 bases). There are 14 residues in the CDR3. The V end lost 3 bases, the J end lost 5 bases, and 13 bases lay between the germline ends. Germline values: CDR1 LNHDA, CDR2 SQIVND (reference sequence).